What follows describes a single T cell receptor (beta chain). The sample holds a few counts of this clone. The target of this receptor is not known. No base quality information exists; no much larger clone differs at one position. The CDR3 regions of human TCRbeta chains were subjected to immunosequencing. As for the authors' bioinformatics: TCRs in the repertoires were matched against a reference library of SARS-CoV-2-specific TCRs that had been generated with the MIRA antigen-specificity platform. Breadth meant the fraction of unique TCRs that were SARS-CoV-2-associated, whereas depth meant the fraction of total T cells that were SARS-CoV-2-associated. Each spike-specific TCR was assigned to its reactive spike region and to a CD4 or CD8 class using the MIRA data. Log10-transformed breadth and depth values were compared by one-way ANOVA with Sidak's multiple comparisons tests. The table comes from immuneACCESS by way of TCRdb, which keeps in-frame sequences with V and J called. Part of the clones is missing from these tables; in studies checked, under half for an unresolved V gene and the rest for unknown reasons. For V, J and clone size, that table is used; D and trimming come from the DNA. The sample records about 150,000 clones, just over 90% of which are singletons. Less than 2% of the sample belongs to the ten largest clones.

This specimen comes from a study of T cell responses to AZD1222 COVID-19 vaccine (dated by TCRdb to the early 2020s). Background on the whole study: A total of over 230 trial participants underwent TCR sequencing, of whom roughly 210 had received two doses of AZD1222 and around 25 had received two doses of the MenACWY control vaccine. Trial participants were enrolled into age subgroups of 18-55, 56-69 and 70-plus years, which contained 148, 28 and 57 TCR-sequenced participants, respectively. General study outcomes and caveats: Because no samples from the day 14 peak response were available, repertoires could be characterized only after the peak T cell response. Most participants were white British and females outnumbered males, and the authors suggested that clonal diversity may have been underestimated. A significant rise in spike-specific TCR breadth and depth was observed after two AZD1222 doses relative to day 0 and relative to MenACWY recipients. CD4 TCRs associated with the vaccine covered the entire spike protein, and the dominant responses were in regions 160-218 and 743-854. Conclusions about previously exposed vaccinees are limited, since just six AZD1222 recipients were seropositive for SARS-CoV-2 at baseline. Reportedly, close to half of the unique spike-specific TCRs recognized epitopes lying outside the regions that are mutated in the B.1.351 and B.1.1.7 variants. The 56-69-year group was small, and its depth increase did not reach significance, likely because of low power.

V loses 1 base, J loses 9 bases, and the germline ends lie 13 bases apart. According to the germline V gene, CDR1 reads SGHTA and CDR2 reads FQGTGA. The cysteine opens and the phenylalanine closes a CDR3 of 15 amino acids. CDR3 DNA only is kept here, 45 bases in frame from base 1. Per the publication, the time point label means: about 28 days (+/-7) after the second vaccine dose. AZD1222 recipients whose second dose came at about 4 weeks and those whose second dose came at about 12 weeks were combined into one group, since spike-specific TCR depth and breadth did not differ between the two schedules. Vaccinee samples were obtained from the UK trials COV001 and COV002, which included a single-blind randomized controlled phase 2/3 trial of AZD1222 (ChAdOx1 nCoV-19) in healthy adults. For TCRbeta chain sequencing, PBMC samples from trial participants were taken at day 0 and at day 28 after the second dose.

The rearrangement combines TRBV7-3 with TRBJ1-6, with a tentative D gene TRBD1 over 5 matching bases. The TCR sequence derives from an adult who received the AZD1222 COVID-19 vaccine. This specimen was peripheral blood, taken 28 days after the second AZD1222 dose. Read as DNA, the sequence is TGTGCCAGCAGCTTAATGCCAGGGTCGGGTTCACCCCTCCACTTT. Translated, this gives CASSLMPGSGSPLHF.